Below, 28 T cell receptor beta chains from the same sample are listed, as sequenced in a study of prognosis after radiotherapy for stage I lung cancer. Two-round multiplex PCR, the amplification method, yielded TCR beta CDR3 from genomic DNA. Primers (each specific to one TRBV or TRBJ gene) were used in first-round PCR. Using its own MiXCR run on the multiplex PCR reads, TCRdb lists one record per CDR3 protein. The sample contains approximately 25,000 distinct CDR3 sequences, about 41% of which appear only once. Source: PBMCs, taken before or after stereotactic body radiation therapy (not recorded which). These TCRs come from a donor of 50 years or more with non-small cell lung cancer.

In its sample, this clonotype was seen many times. The chain carries TRBV4-1 and TRBJ2-6; 8 bases line up with TRBD2. Germline CDR1 reads MGHRA; CDR2 reads YSYEKL. Losses at the gene ends were 0 bases for V and 2 bases for J; bases not matched to a gene: 0. The CDR3 is 16 amino acids. CDR3 loop: CASSQEAGAGANVLTF. DNA of the CDR3: TGCGCCAGCAGCCAAGAAGCGGGAGCTGGGGCCAACGTCCTGACTTTC.

In this sample, this clonotype turned up a few times. A much larger clone sits a single nucleotide away, making a read error possible. This chain links TRBV6-2 or TRBV6-3 with TRBJ2-2, with a weak D call TRBD2 (5 bases). The CDR3 length is 15 residues. V lost 2 bases and J 6 bases, leaving 13 bases between the germline ends. Looked up from germline, CDR1 is MNHEY and CDR2 is SVGEGT. The CDR3 reads CASSYRTRGSGELFF. CDR3 sequence (DNA): TGTGCCAGCAGTTACAGGACCCGAGGGTCCGGGGAGCTGTTTTTT.

At least ten counts were recorded for this clonotype. This chain joins TRBV4-3 and TRBJ1-6; D not resolved. The germline V and J ends were trimmed by 0 bases and 6 bases, with 15 bases remaining between them. The length of the CDR3 is 17 residues. Germline CDR1 reads LGHNA; CDR2 reads YSLEER. The CDR3 DNA is TGCGCCAGCAGCCAAGATCAGCATGTAGCCCCTAATTCACCCCTCCACTTT. Translated: CASSQDQHVAPNSPLHF.

This sequence joins TRBV29-1 and TRBJ2-5; 7 bases align to TRBD1. The germline V gene encodes CDR1 SQVTM and CDR2 ANQGSEA. Losses at the gene ends were 4 bases for V and 1 base for J; bases not matched to a gene: 6. This CDR3 contains 14 residues. The CDR3 nucleotides read TGCAGCGTTGGCCTCACAGGGGCCCAAGAGACCCAGTACTTC. It specifies CSVGLTGAQETQYF.

Comment on this clonotype: Possible read error: a much larger clone is one base away. This chain connects TRBV2 to TRBJ1-6; D unclear. CDR3 length equals 16 residues. The V gene lost 9 bases and the J gene lost 5 bases, with 20 bases spanning the gap. Germline CDR1 reads SNHLY; CDR2 reads FYNNEI. CDR3 sequence: CARSPGSHRNNSPLHF. The CDR3 bases are TGTGCCAGAAGTCCTGGCAGTCACCGGAATAATTCACCCCTCCACTTT.

As for this clonotype: Mismatch with germline at one junction end may stem from a read error. The genes are TRBV7-9 and TRBJ2-7; 7 nucleotides match TRBD1. Germline assignment: CDR1 SEHNR and CDR2 FQNEAQ (reference sequence). The CDR3 totals 14 residues. The DNA of the CDR3 is TGTGCCAGCATCTTAGGACAGGAGTCCTCCGAGCAGTACTTC. Translating it yields CASILGQESSEQYF.

Concerning this clonotype: Germline is not matched at one junction end, which may reflect a read error. CDR3 residues: CASGEVYGYTF. The CDR3 nucleotides read TGTGCCAGCGGTGAAGTATATGGCTACACCTTC. J is TRBJ1-2 and V is TRBV2; D call uncertain. CDR1 is SNHLY, CDR2 FYNNEI, per germline. The CDR3 has 11 residues.

The chain uses TRBV30 and TRBJ1-6; TRBD1 aligns across 9 bases. With V trimmed by 1 base and J by 15 bases, 7 bases remained unmatched. From germline, CDR1 is GTSNPN and CDR2 SVGIG (reference sequence). CDR3 size: 13 residues. CDR3 DNA sequence: TGTGCCTGGAGTGCAGGGACAGGGCCTAACCTCCACTTT. Translating it yields CAWSAGTGPNLHF.

The chain links TRBV7-2 to TRBJ2-1, with 8 positions matching TRBD2. Germline loops: CDR1 SGHTA, CDR2 FQGNSA. This CDR3 is built from 18 residues. Germline trimming cut 4 bases from V and 5 bases from J; bases unmatched to any gene: 16. The DNA for the CDR3 is TGTGCCAGCAGCTCCCGATTCGCACTCCTAGCGGGTAACAATGAGCAGTTCTTC. Protein product: CASSSRFALLAGNNEQFF.

This clonotype was detected ten times or more. The V and J genes are TRBV6-1 and TRBJ2-5; D might be TRBD1 (5 bases). V lost 6 bases and J 3 bases, leaving 8 bases between the germline ends. The CDR3 spans 12 residues. Germline CDR1 MNHNS, CDR2 SASEGT. The CDR3 DNA is TGTGCCAGCAGGGACATTAAAGAGACCCAGTACTTC. The encoded protein is CASRDIKETQYF.

V usage is TRBV11-3 and J usage is TRBJ2-2; 10 positions match TRBD1. Per germline, CDR1 SGHNT and CDR2 YENEEA. The junction had 6 bases not matched to a gene; V was cut back by 4 bases and J by 4 bases. The CDR3 covers 16 residues. CDR3 nucleotides: TGTGCCAGCAGCTCGTGGGACAGGGGTACCACCGGGGAGCTGTTTTTT. Residues: CASSSWDRGTTGELFF.

The J gene is TRBJ1-1, the V gene TRBV7-6, with TRBD1 as a possible D gene (6 bases). Germline values: CDR1 SGHVS, CDR2 FNYEAQ. Trimming shortened V by 3 bases and J by 2 bases, and 10 bases separated the two germline ends. The CDR3 sequence is 14 residues long. CDR3 residues: CASSLSGVNTEAFF. The CDR3 DNA reads as TGTGCCAGCAGCTTGTCAGGGGTTAACACTGAAGCTTTCTTT.

This clonotype was found many times. This rearrangement joins TRBV24-1 to TRBJ2-7, with D possibly being TRBD2 (5 bases). Germline V gene data show CDR1 as KGHDR and CDR2 as SFDVKD. With 12 bases removed from V and 3 bases from J, the gap between germline ends came to 11 bases. The length of the CDR3 is 11 residues. CDR3 in amino acids: CAPGGIYEQYF. CDR3 sequence (DNA): TGTGCCCCCGGAGGTATCTACGAGCAGTACTTC.

This clonotype was recorded at least ten times. The chain combines TRBV20-1 with TRBJ2-1; TRBD2 matches 12 bases. The CDR3 length is 19 residues. V was pared by 1 base and J by 1 base, with 11 bases of the junction left unmatched. Germline lookup yields CDR1 DFQATT and CDR2 SNEGSKA (reference sequence). The CDR3 region is CSARGFGLAGGASYNEQFF. CDR3 coding DNA: TGCAGTGCTAGAGGGTTCGGGCTAGCGGGGGGGGCGTCCTACAATGAGCAGTTCTTC.

This sequence joins TRBV7-2 and TRBJ2-3; D is undetermined. V shed 5 bases and J shed 6 bases, with 9 bases lying between them. This CDR3 spans 12 amino acids. The germline CDR1 and CDR2 sequences are SGHTA and FQGNSA. CDR3 in amino acids: CASSLQTDTQYF. The CDR3 bases are TGTGCCAGCAGCCTACAGACGGATACGCAGTATTTT.

This clonotype was detected many times. V and J are TRBV20-1 and TRBJ2-6; no clear D. The V end was cut by 0 bases, the J end by 0 bases, with 3 bases between. From germline, CDR1 is DFQATT and CDR2 SNEGSKA (reference sequence). The CDR3 spans 14 residues. CDR3 sequence reads: CSARDGSGANVLTF. The DNA for the CDR3 is TGCAGTGCTAGAGATGGCTCTGGGGCCAACGTCCTGACTTTC.

CDR3 coding DNA: TGTGCCAGCAGCCGCGTTAGCGGGAGGGCCGGCGACGGGGAGCTGTTTTTT. Its translation is CASSRVSGRAGDGELFF. V and J are TRBV7-2 and TRBJ2-2; 11 bases are a match to TRBD2. There are 17 residues in the CDR3. CDR1 and CDR2 (germline): SGHTA, FQGNSA. Trimming removed 5 bases from V and 7 bases from J; junction bases left unmatched: 12. The whole variable domain, remainder taken from reference TRBV7-2 and TRBJ2-2, is GAGVSQSPSNKVTEKGKDVELRCDPISGHTALYWYRQSLGQGLEFLIYFQGNSAPDKSGLPSDRFSAERTGGSVSTLTIQRTQQEDSAVYLCASSRVSGRAGDGELFFGEGSRLTVL.

V and J are TRBV6-1 and TRBJ1-2, with a weak D call TRBD1 (5 bases). CDR1 is MNHNS and CDR2 is SASEGT in the germline V gene. The CDR3 is 14 residues long. V lost 6 bases and J 4 bases, leaving 15 bases between the germline ends. This chain's CDR3 is CASSPPGGGYGYTF. CDR3 in DNA: TGTGCCAGCAGCCCCCCGGGGGGAGGCTATGGCTACACCTTC.

By share of the sample, this clonotype is medium-sized (0.01 to 0.1%). The V gene is TRBV19, the J gene TRBJ2-1; perhaps TRBD2 as D (5 bases). The germline V and J ends were trimmed by 5 bases and 6 bases, with 11 bases remaining between them. Germline CDR1 LNHDA, CDR2 SQIVND (reference sequence). CDR3 length equals 13 residues. CDR3 DNA sequence: TGTGCCAGTAGTTTCGGCGGGCGCAATGAGCAGTTCTTC. Its translation is CASSFGGRNEQFF.

CDR3 protein: CASSQQGNSPLHF. Written as DNA, the CDR3 is TGCGCCAGCAGCCAACAAGGGAATTCACCCCTCCACTTT. This sequence joins TRBV5-1 and TRBJ1-6; D gene ambiguous. Germline V lookup: CDR1 SGHRS, CDR2 YFSETQ. This CDR3 is 13 amino acids long. The V and J ends lost 4 bases and 7 bases respectively, with 9 bases between them.

The chain uses TRBV13 and TRBJ2-1; either TRBD1 or TRBD2 may supply D (5 bases each). CDR1 and CDR2 from the germline V gene are PRHDT and FYEKMQ (reference sequence). V was cut by 5 bases and J by 7 bases, with 18 bases left in between. The CDR3 extends over 15 amino acids. CDR3 sequence: CASSPPPPEGNEQFF. CDR3 nucleotides: TGTGCCAGCAGCCCCCCGCCGCCAGAGGGGAATGAGCAGTTCTTC.

This clonotype has a count of ten or more. The rearrangement uses TRBV12-3 or TRBV12-4 and TRBJ2-1, with TRBD2 as a possible D gene (5 bases). V dropped 7 bases and J dropped 0 bases, with 16 bases sitting between them. CDR3 length: 16 amino acids. The CDR3 is CASIEGSSFSYNEQFF. The DNA for the CDR3 is TGTGCCAGCATCGAGGGTAGCTCGTTCTCCTACAATGAGCAGTTCTTC.

This clonotype was recorded at least ten times. The CDR3 nucleotides read TGTGCCAGCAGCCACCACAGGGTGAACACTGAAGCTTTCTTT. Amino acid sequence: CASSHHRVNTEAFF. This chain connects TRBV16 to TRBJ1-1, with a possible D match to TRBD1 (6 bases). The length of the CDR3 is 14 residues. V was cut by 3 bases and J by 0 bases, with 8 bases left in between. In germline, CDR1 is KGHSY, CDR2 FQNENV.

The V and J genes are TRBV27 and TRBJ2-7; D ambiguous. V gave up 0 bases and J gave up 3 bases, with 15 bases separating them. The CDR3 totals 16 residues. From germline, CDR1 is MNHEY and CDR2 SMNVEV (reference sequence). In nucleotides, the CDR3 is TGTGCCAGCAGTTTATCATCGGGCATCATCGGCTACGAGCAGTACTTC. Residues: CASSLSSGIIGYEQYF.

Note on this clonotype: A read error may be the cause here, since a much bigger clone is one base away. The chain recombines TRBV27 with TRBJ2-5; D ambiguous. This CDR3 comprises 13 residues. The germline V gene encodes CDR1 MNHEY and CDR2 SMNVEV (reference sequence). Trimming took 5 bases from V and 7 from J, leaving 14 bases between them. CDR3 protein: CASSPLAEGTQYF. The CDR3, as DNA: TGTGCCAGCAGTCCCCTCGCTGAAGGGACCCAGTACTTC.

Turning to this clonotype: An end of the junction differs from the germline gene, which may be a read error. This chain uses TRBV7-2 with TRBJ2-5; the D gene is possibly TRBD2 (6 bases). The CDR3 loop spans 13 amino acids. The V gene's germline CDR1 is SGHTA and CDR2 FQGNSA. The CDR3 reads CASSISPRETQYF. In DNA form, the CDR3 reads TGTGCCAGCAGCATATCACCTCGGGAGACACAGTACTTC.

The rearrangement uses TRBV6-5 and TRBJ2-3; the D call may be TRBD1 or TRBD2 (5 bases each). This CDR3 has 12 amino acids. The V gene lost 3 bases and the J gene lost 7 bases, with 8 bases spanning the gap. The germline gives CDR1 MNHEY, CDR2 SVGAGI. CDR3 nucleotides: TGTGCCAGCAGTTATGGGGGTAATACGCAGTATTTT. Its protein is CASSYGGNTQYF.

As to this clonotype: Germline is not matched at one junction end, which may reflect a read error. V and J are TRBV7-8 and TRBJ1-5; D possibly corresponds to TRBD1 (5 bases). The germline V gene encodes CDR1 SGHVS and CDR2 FQNEAQ. The CDR3 runs to 15 residues. CDR3 nucleotide sequence: TGTGCCAGCAGCTTAGATGGTCTCTCGGGGCGGCCCCATCATTTT. As protein: CASSLDGLSGRPHHF. Together with reference TRBV7-8 and TRBJ1-5, the CDR3 gives the full variable domain: GAGVSQSPRYKVAKRGQDVALRCDPISGHVSLFWYQQALGQGPEFLTYFQNEAQLDKSGLPSDRFFAERPEGSVSTLKIQRTQQEDSAVYLCASSLDGLSGRPHHFGDGTRLSIL.